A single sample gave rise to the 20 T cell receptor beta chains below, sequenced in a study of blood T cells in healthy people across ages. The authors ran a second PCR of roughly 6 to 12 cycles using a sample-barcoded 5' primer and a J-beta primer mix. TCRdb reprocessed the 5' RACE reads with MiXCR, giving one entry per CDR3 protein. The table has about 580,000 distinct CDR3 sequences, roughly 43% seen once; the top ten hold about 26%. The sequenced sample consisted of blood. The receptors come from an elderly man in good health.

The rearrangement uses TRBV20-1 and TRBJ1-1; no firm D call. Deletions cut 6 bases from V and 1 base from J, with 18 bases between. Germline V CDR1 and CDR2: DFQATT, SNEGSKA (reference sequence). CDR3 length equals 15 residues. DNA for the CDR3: TGCAGTGCCCCAACCTCTACTCGGGGGAACACTGAAGCTTTCTTT. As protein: CSAPTSTRGNTEAFF.

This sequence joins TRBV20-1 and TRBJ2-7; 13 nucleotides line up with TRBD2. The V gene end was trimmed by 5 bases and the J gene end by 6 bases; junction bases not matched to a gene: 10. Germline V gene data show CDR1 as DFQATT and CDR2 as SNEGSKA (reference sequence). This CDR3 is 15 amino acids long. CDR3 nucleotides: TGCAGTGCTCACCATCGGACTAGCGGGAGCTCCGAGCAGTACTTC. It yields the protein CSAHHRTSGSSEQYF.

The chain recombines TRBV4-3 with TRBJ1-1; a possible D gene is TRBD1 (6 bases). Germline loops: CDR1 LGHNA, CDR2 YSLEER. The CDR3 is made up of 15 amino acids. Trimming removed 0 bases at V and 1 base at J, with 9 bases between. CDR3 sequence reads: CASSQDRTENTEAFF. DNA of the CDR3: TGCGCCAGCAGCCAAGATCGGACAGAGAACACTGAAGCTTTCTTT.

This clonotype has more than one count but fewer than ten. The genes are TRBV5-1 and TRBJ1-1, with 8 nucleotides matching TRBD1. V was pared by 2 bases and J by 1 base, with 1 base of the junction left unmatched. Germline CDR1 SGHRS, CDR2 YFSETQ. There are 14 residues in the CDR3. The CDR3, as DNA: TGCGCCAGCAGCTTTGACAGGGGGAACACTGAAGCTTTCTTT. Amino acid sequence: CASSFDRGNTEAFF.

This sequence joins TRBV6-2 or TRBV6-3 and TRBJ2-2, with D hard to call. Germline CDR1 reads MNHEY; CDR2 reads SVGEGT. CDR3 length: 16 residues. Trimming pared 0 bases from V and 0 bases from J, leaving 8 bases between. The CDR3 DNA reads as TGTGCCAGCAGTTACTCGCCTAGATCGAACACCGGGGAGCTGTTTTTT. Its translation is CASSYSPRSNTGELFF.

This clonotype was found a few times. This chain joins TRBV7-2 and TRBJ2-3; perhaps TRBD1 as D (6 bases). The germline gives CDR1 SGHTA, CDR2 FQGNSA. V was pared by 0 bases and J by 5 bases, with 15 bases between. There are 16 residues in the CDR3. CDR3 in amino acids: CASSLALGTGRDTQYF. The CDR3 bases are TGTGCCAGCAGCTTAGCGTTGGGTACAGGGCGAGATACGCAGTATTTT.

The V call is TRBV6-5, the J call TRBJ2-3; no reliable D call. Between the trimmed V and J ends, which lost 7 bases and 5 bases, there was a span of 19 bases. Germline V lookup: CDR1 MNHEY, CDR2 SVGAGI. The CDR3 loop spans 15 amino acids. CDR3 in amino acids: CASTEVGPSGDTQYF. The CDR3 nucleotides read TGTGCCAGCACTGAGGTCGGCCCCTCGGGAGATACGCAGTATTTT.

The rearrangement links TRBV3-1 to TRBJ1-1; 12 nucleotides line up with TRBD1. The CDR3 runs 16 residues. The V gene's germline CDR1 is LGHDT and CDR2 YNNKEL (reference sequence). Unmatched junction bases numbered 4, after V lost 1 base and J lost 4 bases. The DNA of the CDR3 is TGTGCCAGCAGCCAAGGGGGGGGACAGGGGGCCACTGAAGCTTTCTTT. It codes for CASSQGGGQGATEAFF.

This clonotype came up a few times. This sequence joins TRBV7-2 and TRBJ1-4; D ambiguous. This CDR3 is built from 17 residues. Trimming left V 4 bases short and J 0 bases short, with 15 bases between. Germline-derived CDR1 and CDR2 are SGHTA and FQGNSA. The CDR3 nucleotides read TGTGCCAGCAGCTACCAGGCCCCAGGAGCAACTAATGAAAAACTGTTTTTT. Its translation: CASSYQAPGATNEKLFF.

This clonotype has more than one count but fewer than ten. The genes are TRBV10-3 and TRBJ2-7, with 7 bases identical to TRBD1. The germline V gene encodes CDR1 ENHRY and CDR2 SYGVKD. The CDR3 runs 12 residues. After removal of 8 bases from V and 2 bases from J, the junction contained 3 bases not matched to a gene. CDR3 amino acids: CAIGTETYEQYF. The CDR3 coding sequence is TGTGCCATCGGGACAGAGACCTACGAGCAGTACTTC.

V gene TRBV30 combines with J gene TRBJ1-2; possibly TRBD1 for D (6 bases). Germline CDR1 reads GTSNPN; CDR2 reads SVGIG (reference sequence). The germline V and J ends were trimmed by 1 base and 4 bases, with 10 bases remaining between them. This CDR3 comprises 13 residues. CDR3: CAWSDRDGYGYTF. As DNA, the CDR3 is TGTGCCTGGAGTGACAGGGATGGCTATGGCTACACCTTC.

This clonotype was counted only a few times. This CDR3 is CASSLEPWQGAPDTQYF. In nucleotides, the CDR3 is TGTGCCAGCAGTTTAGAACCCTGGCAGGGGGCTCCAGATACGCAGTATTTT. V is TRBV12-3 or TRBV12-4 and J is TRBJ2-3; 8 bases agree with TRBD1. Trimming cost V 1 base and J 4 bases; bases outside gene matches: 10. This CDR3 is built from 17 residues.

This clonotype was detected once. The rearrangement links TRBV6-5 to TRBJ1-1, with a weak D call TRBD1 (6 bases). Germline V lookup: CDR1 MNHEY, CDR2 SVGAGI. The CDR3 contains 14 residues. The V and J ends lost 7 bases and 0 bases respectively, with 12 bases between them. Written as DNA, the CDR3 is TGTGCCAGCACCCGGGACAACATGAACACTGAAGCTTTCTTT. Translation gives CASTRDNMNTEAFF.

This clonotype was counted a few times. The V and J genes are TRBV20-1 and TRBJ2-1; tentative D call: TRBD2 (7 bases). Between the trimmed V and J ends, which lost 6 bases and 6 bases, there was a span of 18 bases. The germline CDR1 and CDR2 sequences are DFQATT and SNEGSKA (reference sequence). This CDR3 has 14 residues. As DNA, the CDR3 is TGCAGTGCGTCCGGGGGGCCGGGCGGCAATGAGCAGTTCTTC. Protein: CSASGGPGGNEQFF.

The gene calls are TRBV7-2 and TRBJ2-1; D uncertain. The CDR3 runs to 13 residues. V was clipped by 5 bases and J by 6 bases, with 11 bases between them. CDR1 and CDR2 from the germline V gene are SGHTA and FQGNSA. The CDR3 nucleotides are TGTGCCAGCAGCCCAACCATCTCCAATGAGCAGTTCTTC. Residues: CASSPTISNEQFF.

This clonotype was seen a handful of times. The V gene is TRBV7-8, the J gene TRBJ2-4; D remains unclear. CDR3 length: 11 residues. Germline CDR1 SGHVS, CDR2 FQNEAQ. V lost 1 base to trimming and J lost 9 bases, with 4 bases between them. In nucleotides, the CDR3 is TGTGCCAGCAGCTTAGGACCCATTCAGTACTTC. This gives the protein CASSLGPIQYF.

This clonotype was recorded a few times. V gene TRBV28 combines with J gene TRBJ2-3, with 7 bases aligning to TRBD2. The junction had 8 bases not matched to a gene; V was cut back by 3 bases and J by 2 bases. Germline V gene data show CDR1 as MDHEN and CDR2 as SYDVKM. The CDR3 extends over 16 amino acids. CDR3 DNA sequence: TGTGCCAGCAGTTTCTCCGCGGGAGAGAACACAGATACGCAGTATTTT. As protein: CASSFSAGENTDTQYF.

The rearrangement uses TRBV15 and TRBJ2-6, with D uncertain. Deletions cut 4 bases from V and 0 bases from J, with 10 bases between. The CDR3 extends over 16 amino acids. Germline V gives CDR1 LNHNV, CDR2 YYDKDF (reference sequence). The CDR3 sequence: CATSNDPGSGANVLTF. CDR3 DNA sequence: TGTGCCACCAGCAACGATCCAGGCTCTGGGGCCAACGTCCTGACTTTC. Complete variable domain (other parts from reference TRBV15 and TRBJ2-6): DAMVIQNPRYQVTQFGKPVTLSCSQTLNHNVMYWYQQKSSQAPKLLFHYYDKDFNNEADTPDNFQSRRPNTSFCFLDIRSPGLGDTAMYLCATSNDPGSGANVLTFGAGSRLTVL.

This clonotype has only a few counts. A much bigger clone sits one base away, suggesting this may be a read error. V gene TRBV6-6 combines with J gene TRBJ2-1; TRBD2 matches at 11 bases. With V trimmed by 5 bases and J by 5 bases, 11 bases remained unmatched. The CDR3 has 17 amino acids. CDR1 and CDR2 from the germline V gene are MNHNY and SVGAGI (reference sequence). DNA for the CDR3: TGTGCCAGCAGTAGCCTAGCGGGGGGCCTAGAAAACAATGAGCAGTTCTTC. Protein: CASSSLAGGLENNEQFF.

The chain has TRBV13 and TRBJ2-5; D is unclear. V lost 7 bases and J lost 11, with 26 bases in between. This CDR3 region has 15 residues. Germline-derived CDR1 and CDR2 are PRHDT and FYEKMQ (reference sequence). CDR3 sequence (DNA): TGTGCCAGCACCCCCGGCAGGAGCTCCTACAATGAGCAGTACTTC. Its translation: CASTPGRSSYNEQYF.